The entry that follows covers one T cell receptor beta chain sequence. This CDR3 contains 15 residues. V was shortened by 0 bases and J by 0 bases, with 9 bases between the two germline ends. Germline V gives CDR1 GTSNPN, CDR2 SVGIG (reference sequence). This sample is part of a study of blood T cell repertoires in COVID-19. Study-wide context: Acute-phase and convalescent COVID-19 samples originated in the United States, Italy and Spain. T cells, B-cell-depleted T cells, or PBMCs provided the cDNA or gDNA that served as material.

In the original analysis: Amplification of reference gene primers was used by the study to estimate nucleated cell counts. Profiling relied on immunoSEQ multiplex PCR, and the TCRdb table lists in-frame clones only, not all of them. That table furnishes V, J and clone size, whereas the DNA furnished D and trimming. The sample gives about 28,000 clones, around 90% of which show up once; 5.4% is in the top ten. What was sequenced was peripheral blood. This chain uses TRBV30 with TRBJ1-3; D gene ambiguous. This receptor was identified in a man aged 55-75 years with active COVID-19. The CDR3 DNA reads TGTGCCTGGAGTGTTTCGGGATTCTCTGGAAACACCATATATTTT. Its protein is CAWSVSGFSGNTIYF.